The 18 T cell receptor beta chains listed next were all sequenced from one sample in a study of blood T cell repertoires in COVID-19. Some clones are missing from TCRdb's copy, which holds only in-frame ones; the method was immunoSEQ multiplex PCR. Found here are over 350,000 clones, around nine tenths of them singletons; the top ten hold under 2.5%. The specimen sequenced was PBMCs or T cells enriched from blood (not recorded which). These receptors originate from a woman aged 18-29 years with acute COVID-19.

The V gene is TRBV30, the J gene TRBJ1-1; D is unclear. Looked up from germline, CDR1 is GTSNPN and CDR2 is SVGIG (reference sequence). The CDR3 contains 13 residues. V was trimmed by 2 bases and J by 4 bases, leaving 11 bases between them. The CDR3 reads CAWSHREGTEAFF. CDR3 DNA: TGTGCCTGGAGTCACCGGGAAGGCACTGAAGCTTTCTTT.

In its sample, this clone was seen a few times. CDR3 in amino acids: CASSDAAFF. CDR3 bases: TGTGCCAGCAGTGACGCGGCTTTCTTT. V gene TRBV2 combines with J gene TRBJ1-1; no reliable D call. CDR1 is SNHLY and CDR2 is FYNNEI in the germline V gene. The CDR3 runs 9 residues. The V gene lost 3 bases and the J gene lost 11 bases, with 4 bases spanning the gap. Together with reference TRBV2 and TRBJ1-1, the CDR3 gives the full variable domain: EPEVTQTPSHQVTQMGQEVILRCVPISNHLYFYWYRQILGQKVEFLVSFYNNEISEKSEIFDDQFSVERPDGSNFTLKIRSTKLEDSAMYFCASSDAAFFGQGTRLTVV.

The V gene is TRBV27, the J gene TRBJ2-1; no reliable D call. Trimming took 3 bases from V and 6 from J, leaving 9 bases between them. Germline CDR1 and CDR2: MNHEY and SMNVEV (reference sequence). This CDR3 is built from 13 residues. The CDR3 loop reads CASSFPTGNEQFF. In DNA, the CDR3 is TGTGCCAGCAGTTTTCCGACTGGCAATGAGCAGTTCTTC.

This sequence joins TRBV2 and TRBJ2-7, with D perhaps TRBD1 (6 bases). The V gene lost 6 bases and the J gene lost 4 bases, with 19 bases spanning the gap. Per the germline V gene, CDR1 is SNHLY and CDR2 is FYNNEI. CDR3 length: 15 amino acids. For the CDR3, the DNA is TGTGCCAGCAGGGATCACAGGGACGGAACGTACGAGCAGTACTTC. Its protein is CASRDHRDGTYEQYF.

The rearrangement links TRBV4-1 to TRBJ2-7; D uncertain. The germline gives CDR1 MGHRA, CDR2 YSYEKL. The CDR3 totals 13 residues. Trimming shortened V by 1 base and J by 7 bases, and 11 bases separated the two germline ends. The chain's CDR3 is CASSQVHAREQYF. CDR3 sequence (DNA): TGCGCCAGCAGCCAAGTTCACGCGAGGGAGCAGTACTTC.

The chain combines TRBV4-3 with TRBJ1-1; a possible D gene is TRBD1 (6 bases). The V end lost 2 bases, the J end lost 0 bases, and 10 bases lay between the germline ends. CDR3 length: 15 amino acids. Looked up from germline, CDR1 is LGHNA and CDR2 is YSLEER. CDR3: CASSQRGQMNTEAFF. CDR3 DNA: TGCGCCAGCAGCCAAAGGGGACAAATGAACACTGAAGCTTTCTTT.

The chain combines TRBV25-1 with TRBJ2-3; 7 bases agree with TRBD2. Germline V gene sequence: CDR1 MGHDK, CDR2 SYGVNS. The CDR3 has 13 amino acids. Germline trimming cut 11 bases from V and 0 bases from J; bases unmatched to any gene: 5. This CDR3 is CAVGEGSTDTQYF. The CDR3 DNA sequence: TGTGCCGTTGGGGAGGGTAGCACAGATACGCAGTATTTT. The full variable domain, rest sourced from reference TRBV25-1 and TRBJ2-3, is EADIYQTPRYLVIGTGKKITLECSQTMGHDKMYWYQQDPGMELHLIHYSYGVNSTEKGDLSSESTVSRIRTEHFPLTLESARPSHTSQYLCAVGEGSTDTQYFGPGTRLTVL.

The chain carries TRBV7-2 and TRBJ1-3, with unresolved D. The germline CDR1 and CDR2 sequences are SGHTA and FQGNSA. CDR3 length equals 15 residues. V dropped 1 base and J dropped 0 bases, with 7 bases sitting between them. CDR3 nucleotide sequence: TGTGCCAGCAGCTTAGGAGGGATCTCTGGAAACACCATATATTTT. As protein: CASSLGGISGNTIYF.

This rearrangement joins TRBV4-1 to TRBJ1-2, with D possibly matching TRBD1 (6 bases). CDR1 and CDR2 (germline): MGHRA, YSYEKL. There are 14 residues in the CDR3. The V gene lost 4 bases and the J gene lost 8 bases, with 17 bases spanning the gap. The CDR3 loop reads CASSPQGGSFGYTF. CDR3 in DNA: TGCGCCAGCAGCCCACAGGGAGGGTCCTTCGGCTACACCTTC.

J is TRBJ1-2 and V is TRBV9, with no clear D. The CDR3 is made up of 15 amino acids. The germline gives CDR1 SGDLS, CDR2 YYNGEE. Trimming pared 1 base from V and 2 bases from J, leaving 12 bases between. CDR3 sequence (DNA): TGTGCCAGCAGCGTAAGCCTCGACACCAACTATGGCTACACCTTC. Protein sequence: CASSVSLDTNYGYTF.

The CDR3 loop is CASSLVAGKETQYF. The CDR3 DNA is TGTGCCAGCAGCTTGGTGGCAGGGAAGGAGACCCAGTACTTC. The chain links TRBV5-6 to TRBJ2-5; D is possibly TRBD1 (5 bases). Germline-derived CDR1 and CDR2 are SGHDT and YYEEEE. The CDR3 totals 14 residues. V shed 0 bases and J shed 5 bases, with 11 bases lying between them. The full variable domain, in which reference TRBV5-6 and TRBJ2-5 provide the parts outside the CDR3, is DAGVTQSPTHLIKTRGQQVTLRCSPKSGHDTVSWYQQALGQGPQFIFQYYEEEERQRGNFPDRFSGHQFPNYSSELNVNALLLGDSALYLCASSLVAGKETQYFGPGTRLLVL.

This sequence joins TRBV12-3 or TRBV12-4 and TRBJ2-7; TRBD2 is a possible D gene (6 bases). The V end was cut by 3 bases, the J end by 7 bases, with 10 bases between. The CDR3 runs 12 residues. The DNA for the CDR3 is TGTGCCAGCAGTTTTGGAGGGTTGGAGCAGTACTTC. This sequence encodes CASSFGGLEQYF.

CDR3 protein: CSVEDQRGGETQYF. As DNA, the CDR3 is TGCAGCGTTGAAGACCAGAGGGGGGGAGAGACCCAGTACTTC. This chain connects TRBV29-1 to TRBJ2-5, with TRBD2 as a possible D gene (7 bases). V shed 0 bases and J shed 4 bases, with 12 bases lying between them. This CDR3 spans 14 amino acids. Germline V gene sequence: CDR1 SQVTM, CDR2 ANQGSEA.

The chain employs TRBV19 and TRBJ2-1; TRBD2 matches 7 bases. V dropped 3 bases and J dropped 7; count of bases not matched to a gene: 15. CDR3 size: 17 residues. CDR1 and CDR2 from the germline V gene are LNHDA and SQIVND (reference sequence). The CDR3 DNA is TGTGCCAGTAGTATCAGGCCGGCGGGGGTCGAAAAAAATGAGCAGTTCTTC. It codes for CASSIRPAGVEKNEQFF.

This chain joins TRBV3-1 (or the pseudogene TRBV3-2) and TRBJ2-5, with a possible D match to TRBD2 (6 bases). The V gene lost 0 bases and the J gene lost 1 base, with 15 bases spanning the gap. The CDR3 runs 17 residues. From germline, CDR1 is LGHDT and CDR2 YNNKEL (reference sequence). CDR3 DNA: TGTGCCAGCAGCCAAGATCTTGGCCGGGACTCCCAAGAGACCCAGTACTTC. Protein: CASSQDLGRDSQETQYF.

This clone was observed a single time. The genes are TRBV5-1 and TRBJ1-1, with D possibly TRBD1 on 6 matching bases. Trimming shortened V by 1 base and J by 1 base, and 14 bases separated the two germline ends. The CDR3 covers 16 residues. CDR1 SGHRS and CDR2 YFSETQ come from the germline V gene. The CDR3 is CASSLRSGARNTEAFF. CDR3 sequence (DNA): TGCGCCAGCAGCTTGAGGTCAGGGGCGAGGAACACTGAAGCTTTCTTT. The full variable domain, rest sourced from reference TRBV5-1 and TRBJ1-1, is KAGVTQTPRYLIKTRGQQVTLSCSPISGHRSVSWYQQTPGQGLQFLFEYFSETQRNKGNFPGRFSGRQFSNSRSEMNVSTLELGDSALYLCASSLRSGARNTEAFFGQGTRLTVV.

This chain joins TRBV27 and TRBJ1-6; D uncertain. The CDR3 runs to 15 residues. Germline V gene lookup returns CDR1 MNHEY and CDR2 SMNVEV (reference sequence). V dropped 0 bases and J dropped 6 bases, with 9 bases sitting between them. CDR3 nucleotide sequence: TGTGCCAGCAGTTTATCGAATTGGGCTAATTCACCCCTCCACTTT. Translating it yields CASSLSNWANSPLHF.

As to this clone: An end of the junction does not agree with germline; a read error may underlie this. CDR3 sequence: CASSLRQGSDQPQHF. CDR3 sequence (DNA): TGCGCCAGCAGCTTGCGACAGGGTAGCGATCAGCCCCAGCATTTT. The chain uses TRBV5-1 and TRBJ1-5, with TRBD1 matching 7 bases. The length of the CDR3 is 15 residues. CDR1 is SGHRS and CDR2 is YFSETQ in the germline V gene.